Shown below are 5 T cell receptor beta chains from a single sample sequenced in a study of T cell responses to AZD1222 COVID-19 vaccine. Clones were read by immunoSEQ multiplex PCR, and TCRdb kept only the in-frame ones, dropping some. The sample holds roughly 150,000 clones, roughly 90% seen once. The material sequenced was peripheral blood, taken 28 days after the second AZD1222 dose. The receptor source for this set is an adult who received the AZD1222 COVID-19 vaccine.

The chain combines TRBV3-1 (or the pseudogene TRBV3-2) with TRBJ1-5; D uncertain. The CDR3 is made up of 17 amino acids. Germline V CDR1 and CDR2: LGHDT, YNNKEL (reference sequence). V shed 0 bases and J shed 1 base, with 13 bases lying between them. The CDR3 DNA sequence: TGTGCCAGCAGCCAAGAAAACAGCTCCCAAAGCAATCAGCCCCAGCATTTT. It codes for CASSQENSSQSNQPQHF.

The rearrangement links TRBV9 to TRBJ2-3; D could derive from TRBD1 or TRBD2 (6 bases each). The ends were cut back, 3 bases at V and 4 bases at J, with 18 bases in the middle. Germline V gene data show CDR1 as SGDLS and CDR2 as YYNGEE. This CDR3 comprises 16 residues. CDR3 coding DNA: TGTGCCAGCAGCGGTCCGGGGGCGGCGGGTCCAGATACGCAGTATTTT. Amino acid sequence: CASSGPGAAGPDTQYF.

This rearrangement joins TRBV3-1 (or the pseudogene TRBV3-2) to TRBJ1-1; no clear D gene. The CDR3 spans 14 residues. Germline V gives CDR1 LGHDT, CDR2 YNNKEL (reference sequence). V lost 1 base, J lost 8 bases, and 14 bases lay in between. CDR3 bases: TGTGCCAGCAGCCAAGGGTGGCAGCTCTTAGAAGCTTTCTTT. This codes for CASSQGWQLLEAFF.

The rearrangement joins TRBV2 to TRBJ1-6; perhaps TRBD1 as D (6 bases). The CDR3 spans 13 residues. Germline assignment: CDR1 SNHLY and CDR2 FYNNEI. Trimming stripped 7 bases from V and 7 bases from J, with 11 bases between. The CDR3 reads CASMGALNSPLHF. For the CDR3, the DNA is TGTGCCAGCATGGGGGCTCTAAATTCACCCCTCCACTTT. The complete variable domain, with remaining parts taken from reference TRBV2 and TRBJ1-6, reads EPEVTQTPSHQVTQMGQEVILRCVPISNHLYFYWYRQILGQKVEFLVSFYNNEISEKSEIFDDQFSVERPDGSNFTLKIRSTKLEDSAMYFCASMGALNSPLHFGNGTRLTVT.

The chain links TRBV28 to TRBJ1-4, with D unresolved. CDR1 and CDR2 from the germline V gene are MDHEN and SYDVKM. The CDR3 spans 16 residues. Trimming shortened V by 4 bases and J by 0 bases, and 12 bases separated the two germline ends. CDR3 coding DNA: TGTGCCAGCAGTTCCGGGAGCCTTGCAACTAATGAAAAACTGTTTTTT. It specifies CASSSGSLATNEKLFF. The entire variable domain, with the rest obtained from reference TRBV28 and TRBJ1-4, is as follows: DVKVTQSSRYLVKRTGEKVFLECVQDMDHENMFWYRQDPGLGLRLIYFSYDVKMKEKGDIPEGYSVSREKKERFSLILESASTNQTSMYLCASSSGSLATNEKLFFGSGTQLSVL.